This paragraph reports one TCR beta chain. The antigen this receptor binds is unknown. One base away there is no much larger clone; base qualities are not given. Using the deep immunoSEQ assay, multiplex PCR amplified TCR CDR3 regions from genomic DNA. Genomic DNA extracted from each cell subset was distributed evenly over all wells of several immunoSEQ 96-well plates, and each plate served as one replicate. For sorted subsets, each replicate PCR was loaded with 150 to 250 ng genomic DNA, equivalent to 30,000 to 35,000 T cell genomes. Purified libraries were measured with a Qubit 3.0 fluorometer, size-checked on a Bioanalyzer 2100, and measured again with the KAPA Library Quantification kit. Every immunoSEQ 96-well plate was sequenced on a dedicated single-read 150-cycle Illumina NextSeq 550 flow cell. Per the source publication's procedure: Because the immunoSEQ output included only junctional sequences and no quality scores, the filtering could not be the same as the filtering used for full-length reads. Sequences were annotated with PyIR, a Python wrapper for IgBLAST v1.9, using IMGT germline references to assign V/J genes and CDR3. Reads were filtered out if the reads had weak V/J assignments (E-value above 1e-6), no CDR3, stop codons, out-of-frame junctions, or ambiguous translated residues. A V3J clonotype was defined by an identical inferred V gene, J gene, and CDR3 amino acid sequence. To compute the percentage overlap between repertoires, the number of shared unique clonotypes was divided by the size of the smaller repertoire. Three approaches were used to assess repertoire richness: RTK rarefaction, the Chao1 estimator, and Recon v2.1 estimates of unobserved clonotypes. Generation probabilities for all TCRbeta clonotypes obtained by the gDNA method from a handful of donors were computed using OLGA. TCRdb obtained this table from immuneACCESS and retained in-frame rearrangements with V and J assigned. These tables miss some clones; where compared with another copy, unresolved V genes account for less than half of the shortfall, and the remainder is unexplained. Clone size and V and J calls were adopted from that table, with D and trimming inferred from the DNA. The sample table contains under 550,000 clones; only one count was recorded for 90% to 96% of them. In total, the top ten clones hold 0.06% of the sample.

V is pruned by 0 bases and J by 7 bases, leaving 3 bases of the junction without a gene match. CDR1 and CDR2 are read off the germline V gene as SGHRS and YFSETQ. The CDR3 spans 15 residues, from the cysteine through the phenylalanine. The kept DNA is CDR3 alone, 45 bases in frame from the first base. The sample is drawn from a study of shared clonotypes between healthy human individuals (dated by TCRdb to 2018 to 2020). General notes on the study: A couple of women and three men aged 18 to 49 years were included in the cohort. Each donor's leukapheresis produced roughly between roughly 0.94 and 9.5 billion PBMCs. For each donor, three plates each were used for CD4 naive and CD4 memory, two plates were used for CD8 naive, and one plate was used for CD8 memory. To estimate repertoire size and how much clonotype sharing occurs between individuals, the study deeply sequenced the blood TCR repertoires of roughly 5 healthy adults. To increase sequencing depth and limit assay-specific biases, different laboratories used diverse techniques to prepare libraries and sequence TCR repertoires.

Healthy HIV-negative adults with no recently reported acute infections or vaccinations were included as donors. All donors were Caucasian adults living in Nashville, Tennessee, USA. CD4+ T cells were enriched through magnetic negative selection, after which naive cells were positively selected on CD45RA and the remaining negative fraction served as the memory subset. After blood collection by leukapheresis, PBMCs were isolated using Ficoll-Histopaque density gradient centrifugation and then cryopreserved in the vapor phase of liquid nitrogen. Analytical flow cytometry was used to check the purity and quantity of every magnetically sorted T cell population. Genomic DNA was isolated from each sorted fraction and quantified by UV absorbance on a Nanodrop 2000c. Results and caveats for the whole study, not just this receptor: About 5% of naive CD4, 3.5% of naive CD8, about 2.5% of memory CD4, and approximately 0.39% of memory CD8 clonotypes were shared across several donors. Because the study included a small number of donors, the genetic and exposure-history diversity represented was limited. Sampling was restricted to blood, and TCR repertoires in tissues likely differ from the TCR repertoires found in blood. Incomplete sequencing was indicated by rarefaction of sorted-subset datasets, despite the large sequencing depth. Pairwise subsampling led to the expectation that sequencing depth would affect the degree of clonotype sharing among donors. Compared with non-shared clonotypes, clonotypes shared by all four sorted-subset donors had higher generation probabilities. Naive subsets generally had larger estimated clonotype richness than memory subsets.

The chain is assembled from TRBV5-1 and TRBJ2-2; 10 bases in between match TRBD1. Material: naive CD4+ T cells sorted from blood. This specimen's cell subset or site label, per the study, means: CD45RA+ positively selected. This clonotype was sampled from a woman aged 30 to 39 in good health. CDR3 region: CASSLGQGANGELFF. The sequence in DNA is TGCGCCAGCAGCTTGGGACAGGGGGCAAACGGGGAGCTGTTTTTT.